This TCR beta chain comes out of a study of blood T cell repertoires in COVID-19 (dated by TCRdb to between 2020 and 2021). Regarding the complete study: The collaborator samples originated in the United States, Italy and Spain and spanned the acute and convalescent phases of COVID-19. Deeply sampled blood TCRbeta repertoires from subjects exposed to, actively infected with, or recovered from COVID-19 were included in the dataset. Where HLA class I and class II types were available, the types were taken from metadata supplied by the sample provider, not from assay-based typing. The material from the prospective study consisted of cDNA or gDNA derived from T cells, B-cell-depleted T cells, or PBMCs. Nearly every sample came with metadata listing a de-identified subject ID, COVID-19 status, age in years and sex. Samples were obtained from the ongoing ImmuneRACE study (first 160 participants) and from roughly 1,300 subjects provided by 6 global collaborators. The repertoires were made available in a free public database intended to serve as a resource for research on the immune response to SARS-CoV-2.

The collaborating institutions used their own protocols to collect whole blood in K2EDTA tubes. For TCRbeta analysis, collaborator samples were shipped as frozen whole blood, as isolated PBMCs, or as DNA extracted from either sample type. The CDR3 spans 20 residues, from the cysteine through the phenylalanine. Just the 60-base CDR3 DNA is kept, in frame starting at base 1. Study-wide conclusions, independent of this receptor: How much clinical and demographic metadata was included differed by source and by participant, and the metadata was provided uncurated.

The immunoSEQ Assay, a bias-controlled multiplex PCR, was used to amplify TCRbeta CDR3 regions from genomic DNA. Under the source paper's analysis protocol: Within the assay, amplification of reference gene primers was used to estimate how many nucleated cells each sample contained. Sequence reads were collapsed and filtered to measure the absolute abundance of every unique TCRbeta CDR3 rearrangement. For each sample, productive Simpson clonality was calculated as the square root of Simpson's diversity index over productive rearrangements. TCRdb limited this immuneACCESS table to in-frame rearrangements with V and J called. A share of clones is missing; checked studies link under half to unresolved V genes, and the rest is unexplained. V, J and clone size are taken as reported in that table, and D and trimming were inferred from the DNA itself. Recorded for this sample are around 140,000 clones; around 85% of them occurred a single time. Roughly 17% of the sample is held by the ten biggest clonotypes.

Turning to this clone: Its antigen is currently not known. The input lacks base qualities; no much larger clone sits a single base away.

This TCR came from a woman older than 75 with acute or convalescent COVID-19. Sample: peripheral blood. The V and J genes are TRBV21-1 and TRBJ1-3; the table calls TRBD1, which could not be checked here. TRBV21-1 is classified as a pseudogene. The DNA is TGTGCCAGCAGCCCTACCGTGGACAGGGTTTTTCGGCCCGGAGGAAACACCATATATTTT. Its protein is CASSPTVDRVFRPGGNTIYF.